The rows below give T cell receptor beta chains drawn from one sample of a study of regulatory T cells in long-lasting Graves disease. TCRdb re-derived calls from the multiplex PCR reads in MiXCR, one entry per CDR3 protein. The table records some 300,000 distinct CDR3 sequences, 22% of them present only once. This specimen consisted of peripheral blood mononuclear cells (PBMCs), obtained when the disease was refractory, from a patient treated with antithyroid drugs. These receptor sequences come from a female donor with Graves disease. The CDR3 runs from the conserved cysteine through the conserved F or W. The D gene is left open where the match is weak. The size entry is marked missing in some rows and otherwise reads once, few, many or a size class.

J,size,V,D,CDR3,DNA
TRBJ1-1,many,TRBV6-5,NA,CASSYMGLPPTEAFF,TGTGCCAGCAGTTACATGGGGCTTCCCCCCACTGAAGCTTTCTTT
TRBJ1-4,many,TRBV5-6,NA,CASSLYQDNEKLFF,TGTGCCAGCAGCTTGTACCAGGATAATGAAAAACTGTTTTTT
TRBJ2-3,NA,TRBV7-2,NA,CASSSEWRSTDTQYF,TGTGCCAGCAGCTCCGAGTGGAGGAGCACAGATACGCAGTATTTT
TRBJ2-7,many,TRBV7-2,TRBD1,CASSQGQGANEQYF,TGTGCCAGCAGCCAAGGACAGGGGGCCAACGAGCAGTACTTC
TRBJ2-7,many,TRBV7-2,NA,CASSRDWPPGEQYF,TGTGCCAGCAGCCGGGACTGGCCCCCTGGAGAGCAGTACTTC
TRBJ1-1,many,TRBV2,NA,CASSEEGPEAFF,TGTGCCAGCAGTGAGGAGGGCCCTGAAGCTTTCTTT
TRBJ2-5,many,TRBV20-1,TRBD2,CSARTGLAVQETQYF,TGCAGTGCTAGAACAGGACTAGCAGTACAAGAGACCCAGTACTTC
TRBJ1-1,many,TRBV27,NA,CASSLAQAEATEAFF,TGTGCCAGCAGTTTAGCACAAGCCGAGGCCACTGAAGCTTTCTTT
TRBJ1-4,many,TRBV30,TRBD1,CAWRAGTVNEKLFF,TGTGCCTGGAGGGCCGGGACAGTGAATGAAAAACTGTTTTTT
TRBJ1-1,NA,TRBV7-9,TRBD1,CASSWGQGKNTEAFF,TGTGCCAGCAGCTGGGGACAGGGAAAGAACACTGAAGCTTTCTTT
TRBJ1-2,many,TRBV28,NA,CASKANYGYTF,TGTGCCAGCAAAGCTAACTATGGCTACACCTTC
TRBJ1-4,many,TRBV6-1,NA,CASSSSRGTNEKLFF,TGTGCCAGCAGTAGCTCCAGGGGAACTAATGAAAAACTGTTTTTT
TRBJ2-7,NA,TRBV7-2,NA,CASSPETNSYEQYF,TGTGCCAGCAGCCCCGAGACTAATTCCTACGAGCAGTACTTC
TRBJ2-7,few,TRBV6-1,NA,CASSKGNSYEQYF,TGTGCCAGTTCCAAGGGGAACTCCTACGAGCAGTACTTC
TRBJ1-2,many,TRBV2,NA,CASSDSGYTF,TGTGCCAGCAGTGATTCTGGCTACACCTTC
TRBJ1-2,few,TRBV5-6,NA,CASSAMGGHNTNGYTF,TGTGCCAGCAGCGCGATGGGTGGTCACAACACCAATGGCTACACCTTC
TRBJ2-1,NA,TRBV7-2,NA,CASSPPHREFSEQFF,TGTGCCAGCAGCCCACCGCATCGGGAGTTTAGTGAGCAGTTCTTC
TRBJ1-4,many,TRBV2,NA,CASRAPNEKLFF,TGTGCCAGTCGGGCCCCTAATGAAAAACTGTTTTTT
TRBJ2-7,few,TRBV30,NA,CAWSSLTEQYF,TGTGCCTGGAGTTCACTGACCGAGCAGTACTTC
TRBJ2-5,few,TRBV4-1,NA,CASSPRPGETQYF,TGCGCCAGCAGCCCGCGTCCGGGAGAGACCCAGTACTTC
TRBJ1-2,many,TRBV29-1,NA,CSVETANYGYTF,TGCAGCGTCGAGACAGCGAACTATGGCTACACCTTC
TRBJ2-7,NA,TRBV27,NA,CASSLKGESGYEQYF,TGTGCCAGCAGTTTAAAGGGCGAGTCCGGCTACGAGCAGTACTTC
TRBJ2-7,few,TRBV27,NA,CASTSGAGQYEQYF,TGTGCCAGCACCTCCGGAGCAGGGCAATACGAGCAGTACTTC
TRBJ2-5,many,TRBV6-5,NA,CASSYSFAWGPTQETQYF,TGTGCCAGCAGTTACTCCTTCGCTTGGGGACCGACCCAAGAGACCCAGTACTTC
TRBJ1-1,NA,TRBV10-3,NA,CAIGDGSSGAFF,TGTGCCATCGGGGACGGGAGCTCGGGGGCCTTCTTT
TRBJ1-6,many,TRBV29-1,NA,CSPGFHGGAISPLHF,TGCAGCCCGGGATTCCACGGGGGTGCAATTTCACCCCTCCACTTT
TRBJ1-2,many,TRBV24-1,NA,CATSEEPNYGYTF,TGTGCCACCAGTGAAGAACCTAACTATGGCTACACCTTC
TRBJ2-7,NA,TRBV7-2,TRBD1,CASSLMGQGWNEQYF,TGTGCCAGCAGCTTAATGGGACAGGGGTGGAACGAGCAGTACTTC
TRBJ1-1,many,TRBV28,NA,CASSLGGDQRPEAFF,TGTGCCAGCAGTTTAGGGGGGGACCAACGACCTGAAGCTTTCTTT
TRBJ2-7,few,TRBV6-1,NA,CASSQRDAYEQYF,TGTGCCAGCAGTCAAAGGGACGCCTACGAGCAGTACTTC
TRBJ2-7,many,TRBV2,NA,CASSDGGYEQYF,TGTGCCAGCAGTGATGGGGGGTACGAGCAGTACTTC
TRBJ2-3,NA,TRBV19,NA,CASSPQGSDTQYF,TGTGCCAGTAGTCCCCAGGGGTCAGATACGCAGTATTTT
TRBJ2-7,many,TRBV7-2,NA,CASSLGPASISYEQYF,TGTGCCAGCAGCTTGGGGCCGGCTAGTATTTCCTACGAGCAGTACTTC
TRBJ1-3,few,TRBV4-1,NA,CASSQSGLSSGNTIYF,TGCGCCAGCAGCCAATCTGGTCTGAGCTCTGGAAACACCATATATTTT
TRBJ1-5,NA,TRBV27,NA,CASGVGGTFQPQHF,TGTGCCAGCGGTGTGGGGGGAACATTTCAGCCCCAGCATTTT
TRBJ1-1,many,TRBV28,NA,CASSLSGRNTEAFF,TGTGCCAGCAGTTTATCTGGCAGGAACACTGAAGCTTTCTTT
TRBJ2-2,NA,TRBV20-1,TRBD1,CSANRGHLSNTGELFF,TGCAGTGCTAACAGGGGGCATCTTTCGAACACCGGGGAGCTGTTTTTT
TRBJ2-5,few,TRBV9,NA,CASSVEQGFGETQYF,TGTGCCAGCAGCGTAGAGCAGGGCTTCGGAGAGACCCAGTACTTC
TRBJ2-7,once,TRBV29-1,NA,CSVEWADSYEQYF,TGCAGCGTTGAATGGGCAGATTCCTACGAGCAGTACTTC
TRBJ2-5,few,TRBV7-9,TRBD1,CASSSRGFQETQYF,TGTGCCAGCAGCTCCAGGGGGTTTCAAGAGACCCAGTACTTC
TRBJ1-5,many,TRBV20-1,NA,CSASARGVGNQPQHF,TGCAGTGCTAGCGCCAGGGGAGTCGGCAATCAGCCCCAGCATTTT
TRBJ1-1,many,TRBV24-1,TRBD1,CATTGGPTNTEAFF,TGTGCCACCACAGGGGGCCCTACGAACACTGAAGCTTTCTTT
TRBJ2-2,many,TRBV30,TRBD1,CAWGQGAGELFF,TGTGCCTGGGGACAGGGTGCCGGGGAGCTGTTTTTT
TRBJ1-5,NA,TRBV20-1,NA,CSARGTESNQLQHF,TGCAGTGCCCGAGGAACGGAAAGCAATCAGCTCCAGCATTTT
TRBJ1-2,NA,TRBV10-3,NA,CAISEATGYTNYGYTF,TGTGCCATCAGTGAGGCGACAGGTTATACAAACTATGGCTACACCTTC
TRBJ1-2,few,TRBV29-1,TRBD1,CSVGDRNYGYTF,TGCAGCGTTGGGGACAGAAACTATGGCTACACCTTC
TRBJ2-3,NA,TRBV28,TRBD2,CASSPGASGSTDTQYF,TGTGCCAGCAGTCCCGGGGCTAGCGGGAGCACAGATACGCAGTATTTT
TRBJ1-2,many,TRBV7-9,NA,CASSVDTNYGYTF,TGTGCCAGCAGCGTGGACACGAACTATGGCTACACCTTC